This paragraph covers one T cell receptor (beta chain) sequence. This entry comes from a study of cytomegalovirus exposure and HLA in healthy donors. The V gene end was trimmed by 4 bases and the J gene end by 7 bases; junction bases not matched to a gene: 7. The CDR3 sequence is 16 residues long. Per germline, CDR1 SGHNT and CDR2 YYREEE (reference sequence). It was with 60 Vbeta and 13 Jbeta primers that the PCR ran. Assay: immunoSEQ multiplex PCR; the TCRdb copy retains only in-frame clones and omits some. The sample includes approximately 38,000 clones, about 79% seen only once; the top ten take about 3.5%.

The specimen sequenced was PBMCs. V and J are TRBV5-4 and TRBJ2-2; 13 nucleotides align to TRBD2. The TCR sequence derives from a woman aged 18-29 years in good health and CMV-seronegative. The CDR3 region has the DNA TGTGCCAGCAGCGAAACTAGCGGGAGGGCCGACGGGGAGCTGTTTTTT. Amino acids: CASSETSGRADGELFF. Combining the CDR3 with reference TRBV5-4 and TRBJ2-2 gives the whole variable domain ETGVTQSPTHLIKTRGQQVTLRCSSQSGHNTVSWYQQALGQGPQFIFQYYREEENGRGNFPPRFSGLQFPNYSSELNVNALELDDSALYLCASSETSGRADGELFFGEGSRLTVL.